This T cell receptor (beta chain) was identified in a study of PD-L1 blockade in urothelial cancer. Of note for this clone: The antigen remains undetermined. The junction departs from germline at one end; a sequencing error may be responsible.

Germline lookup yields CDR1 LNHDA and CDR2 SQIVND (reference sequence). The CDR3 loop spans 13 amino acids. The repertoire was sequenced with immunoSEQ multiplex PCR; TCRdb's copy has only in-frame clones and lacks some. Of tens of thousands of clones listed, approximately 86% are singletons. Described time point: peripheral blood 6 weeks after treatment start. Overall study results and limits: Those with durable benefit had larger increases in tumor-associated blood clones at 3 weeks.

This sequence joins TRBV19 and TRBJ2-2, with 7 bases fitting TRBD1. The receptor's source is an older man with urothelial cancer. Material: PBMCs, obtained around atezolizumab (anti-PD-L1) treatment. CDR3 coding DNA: TGTGCCGGAATGGGACAGAACTCCGGGGAGCTGTTTTTT. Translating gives CAGMGQNSGELFF.